These T cell receptor beta chains were read from a single sample in a study of cytomegalovirus exposure and HLA in healthy donors. Method: immunoSEQ multiplex PCR; TCRdb's copy keeps in-frame clones and lacks some. Among 200,000 or so clones, around 86% were seen once, and the ten largest hold 6.5%. The sample was PBMCs. These receptors were taken from a woman aged 50 to 60 in good health and CMV-seropositive. CDR3s include the opening cysteine and the closing phenylalanine or tryptophan. Fields, in order: J gene, D gene, V gene, clone size, CDR3 protein, CDR3 DNA. The D gene is left open where the match is weak. Clone size is given for some rows only: seen once, a few or many times, or a class if the clone is expanded.

>TRBJ1-5|-|TRBV15|-
CATSRDLSGVGAAAQHF
TGTGCCACCAGCAGAGATTTGTCAGGGGTGGGGGCAGCGGCCCAGCATTTT
>TRBJ2-3|TRBD2|TRBV5-6|once
CASSKGLAGKGADTQYF
TGTGCCAGCAGCAAGGGACTAGCGGGGAAAGGCGCAGATACGCAGTATTTT
>TRBJ2-3|-|TRBV19|-
CASSITFGSGVDTQYF
TGTGCCAGTAGTATAACATTCGGCAGCGGTGTAGATACGCAGTATTTT
>TRBJ2-6|-|TRBV5-4|once
CASSLRRESSGANVLTF
TGTGCCAGCAGCTTGAGGAGGGAGAGCTCTGGGGCCAACGTCCTGACTTTC
>TRBJ2-3|TRBD2|TRBV7-3|once
CASSLRAGGIDTQYF
TGTGCCAGCAGCCTTCGGGCGGGAGGGATAGATACGCAGTATTTT
>TRBJ1-1|TRBD1|TRBV28|-
CASRLGQGVDTEAFF
TGTGCCAGCAGATTGGGACAGGGGGTGGACACTGAAGCTTTCTTT
>TRBJ1-4|TRBD1|TRBV7-8|-
CASRQRRGLNEKLFF
TGTGCCAGCAGGCAACGCAGGGGGCTTAATGAAAAACTGTTTTTT
>TRBJ2-1|TRBD2|TRBV2|-
CASSETSGGAYEQFF
TGTGCCAGCAGTGAGACTAGCGGGGGGGCGTATGAGCAGTTCTTC
>TRBJ2-5|-|TRBV5-8|-
CASSRQGGQETQYF
TGTGCCAGCAGCCGGCAGGGCGGCCAAGAGACCCAGTACTTC
>TRBJ2-3|TRBD1|TRBV6-9|-
CASSYPHLPGQGNTDTQYF
TGTGCCAGCAGTTATCCTCATCTACCGGGACAGGGGAACACAGATACGCAGTATTTT
>TRBJ1-5|-|TRBV2|-
CASSGQGMNQPQHF
TGTGCCAGCAGTGGGCAGGGAATGAATCAGCCCCAGCATTTT
>TRBJ2-5|-|TRBV6-5|-
CASSYLGGRETQYF
TGTGCCAGCAGTTACCTCGGGGGTCGAGAGACCCAGTACTTC
>TRBJ2-3|TRBD2|TRBV5-6|few
CASIQRGSTDTQYF
TGTGCCAGCATTCAGCGGGGTAGCACAGATACGCAGTATTTT
>TRBJ1-4|-|TRBV28|-
CASSLGGDEKLFF
TGTGCCAGCAGTTTAGGCGGCGATGAAAAACTGTTTTTT
>TRBJ1-6|-|TRBV7-9|few
CASSLPGGNSPLHF
TGTGCCAGCAGCTTACCCGGGGGGAATTCACCCCTCCACTTT
>TRBJ2-3|TRBD2|TRBV5-1|once
CASSPTSGSGDTQYF
TGCGCCAGCAGCCCGACTAGCGGGTCAGGAGATACGCAGTATTTT
>TRBJ2-5|-|TRBV19|-
CASSPQGETQYF
TGTGCCAGTAGTCCACAGGGAGAGACCCAGTACTTC
>TRBJ2-5|TRBD2|TRBV7-2|-
CASSGGGLETQYF
TGTGCCAGCTCCGGGGGGGGCTTGGAGACCCAGTACTTC
>TRBJ2-7|TRBD1|TRBV27|few
CASGRDRDYEQYF
TGTGCCAGCGGACGGGACAGGGACTACGAGCAGTACTTC
>TRBJ2-3|-|TRBV28|-
CASSPERVSTRQYF
TGTGCCAGCAGTCCCGAGAGAGTGTCCACCCGGCAGTATTTT
>TRBJ2-1|TRBD1|TRBV5-1|few
CASSRRQGNEQFF
TGCGCCAGCAGCCGACGACAGGGCAATGAGCAGTTCTTC
>TRBJ2-3|-|TRBV7-2|few
CASSLRKGGTDTQYF
TGTGCCAGCAGCTTAAGGAAAGGGGGCACAGATACGCAGTATTTT